Listed below are T cell receptor beta chains from one sample, sequenced in a study of T cell responses to AZD1222 COVID-19 vaccine. The data were produced by immunoSEQ multiplex PCR, yet TCRdb's version contains in-frame clones alone and is incomplete. The sample comprises 110,000 to 150,000 clones, around nine tenths of which are singletons, and 3.1% rests with the top ten. The specimen was peripheral blood, collected 28 days after the second AZD1222 dose. The receptor set was obtained from an adult who received the AZD1222 COVID-19 vaccine. The CDR3 runs from the conserved cysteine through the conserved F or W. A D gene is named only where the DNA matches it firmly. Only some rows state a clone size, as once, few, many or a class for expanded clones.

D gene: .
clone size: once
J gene: TRBJ1-1
V gene: TRBV18
CDR3 DNA: TGTGCCAGCTCACGGATTGGGGACACTGAAGCTTTCTTT
CDR3 protein: CASSRIGDTEAFF

D gene: .
clone size: .
J gene: TRBJ1-1
V gene: TRBV5-5
CDR3 DNA: TGTGCCAGCAGCTATTCCCCAGGGGACACTGAAGCTTTCTTT
CDR3 protein: CASSYSPGDTEAFF

D gene: TRBD1
clone size: .
J gene: TRBJ1-2
V gene: TRBV6-1
CDR3 DNA: TGTGCCAGCAGGGAAGGACAGGTGTATGGCTACACCTTC
CDR3 protein: CASREGQVYGYTF

D gene: .
clone size: .
J gene: TRBJ2-5
V gene: TRBV9
CDR3 DNA: TGTGCCAGCAGCGTTGGGACGGAAAAAGAGACCCAGTACTTC
CDR3 protein: CASSVGTEKETQYF

D gene: .
clone size: once
J gene: TRBJ2-1
V gene: TRBV29-1
CDR3 DNA: TGCAGCGTTGTGCCCAGGGACGGTGAGCAGTTCTTC
CDR3 protein: CSVVPRDGEQFF

D gene: .
clone size: .
J gene: TRBJ1-5
V gene: TRBV6-5
CDR3 DNA: TGTGCCAGCAGTTACTCCTTAAATCAGCCCCAGCATTTT
CDR3 protein: CASSYSLNQPQHF

D gene: .
clone size: .
J gene: TRBJ1-2
V gene: TRBV7-2
CDR3 DNA: TGTGCCAGCAGCGCAAGGACCGGGACCGACATCTATGGCTACACCTTC
CDR3 protein: CASSARTGTDIYGYTF

D gene: .
clone size: .
J gene: TRBJ1-2
V gene: TRBV30
CDR3 DNA: TGTGCCTGGACAGGGCACTATGGCTACACCTTC
CDR3 protein: CAWTGHYGYTF

D gene: .
clone size: .
J gene: TRBJ1-1
V gene: TRBV10-3
CDR3 DNA: TGTGCCATCAGGAGTGGTCAGAGCTATGAAGCTTTCTTT
CDR3 protein: CAIRSGQSYEAFF

D gene: .
clone size: .
J gene: TRBJ2-5
V gene: TRBV3-1/TRBV3-2
CDR3 DNA: TGTGCCAGCAGCCCCTCCTCCGGGAGTGCTTGGGAGACCCAGTACTTC
CDR3 protein: CASSPSSGSAWETQYF

D gene: TRBD2
clone size: .
J gene: TRBJ2-3
V gene: TRBV3-1/TRBV3-2
CDR3 DNA: TGTGCCAGCAGCCAAGGTCGGCGGGGGAGTAAGCAGTATTTT
CDR3 protein: CASSQGRRGSKQYF

D gene: TRBD1
clone size: once
J gene: TRBJ2-2
V gene: TRBV7-3
CDR3 DNA: TGTGCCAGCAGCCCAGGACAGGGGGACACCGGGGAGCTGTTTTTT
CDR3 protein: CASSPGQGDTGELFF

D gene: TRBD2
clone size: .
J gene: TRBJ2-2
V gene: TRBV4-2
CDR3 DNA: TGTGCCAGCAGCCTCTTAGGAGCGGGGGGGCCAACCGGGGAGCTGTTTTTT
CDR3 protein: CASSLLGAGGPTGELFF

D gene: TRBD1
clone size: .
J gene: TRBJ1-4
V gene: TRBV5-1
CDR3 DNA: TGCGCCAGCAGCTTACAGGGGGCGGCTGAAAAACTGTTTTTT
CDR3 protein: CASSLQGAAEKLFF

D gene: .
clone size: once
J gene: TRBJ2-7
V gene: TRBV5-8
CDR3 DNA: TGTGCCAGCAGCTGGCCGGGGGCTGGGGGGCAGTACTTC
CDR3 protein: CASSWPGAGGQYF

D gene: .
clone size: once
J gene: TRBJ1-5
V gene: TRBV19
CDR3 DNA: TGTGCCAGCCGCCGGGTGGGGGGGCGGATTCAGCCCCAGCATTTT
CDR3 protein: CASRRVGGRIQPQHF

D gene: TRBD1
clone size: few
J gene: TRBJ2-6
V gene: TRBV9
CDR3 DNA: TGTGCCAGCAGTCCTACGGGACAGGTCTCTGGGGCCAACGTCCTGACTTTC
CDR3 protein: CASSPTGQVSGANVLTF

D gene: .
clone size: .
J gene: TRBJ2-1
V gene: TRBV4-3
CDR3 DNA: TGCGCCAGCAGCCAAGATCGGTTCCGGGGGAGATCGGTATACAATGAGCAGTTCTTC
CDR3 protein: CASSQDRFRGRSVYNEQFF

D gene: .
clone size: few
J gene: TRBJ1-3
V gene: TRBV19
CDR3 DNA: TGTGCCAGTAGTTGGGAGTTCTCTGGAAACACCATATATTTT
CDR3 protein: CASSWEFSGNTIYF

D gene: .
clone size: .
J gene: TRBJ1-6
V gene: TRBV5-1
CDR3 DNA: TGCGCCAGCAGCTTGGCACGTGCGGGGACGGCACCCCTCCACTTT
CDR3 protein: CASSLARAGTAPLHF

D gene: .
clone size: .
J gene: TRBJ1-5
V gene: TRBV5-6
CDR3 DNA: TGTGCCAGCAGCTTATTACAGGGCGGCAATCAGCCCCAGCATTTT
CDR3 protein: CASSLLQGGNQPQHF

D gene: .
clone size: .
J gene: TRBJ2-7
V gene: TRBV3-1/TRBV3-2
CDR3 DNA: TGTGCCAGCAGCCAAGGCAGATTAACCTACGAGCAGTACTTC
CDR3 protein: CASSQGRLTYEQYF